These 13 T cell receptor beta chains were all obtained from the same sample, sequenced in a study of CD8 T cell repertoires and HIV-1 epitope variants. For these receptors, no antigen is known. The repertoire was sequenced with immunoSEQ multiplex PCR; TCRdb's copy has only in-frame clones and lacks some. The data hold 5,500 to 7,000 clones, with roughly 60% observed a single time. Sequences were obtained from cultured CD8+ T cells derived from PBMCs. Receptors were obtained from a male donor with HIV.

In its sample, this clone was seen a few times. The genes are TRBV27 and TRBJ2-5, with D possibly being TRBD2 (5 bases). The CDR3 extends over 15 amino acids. Trimming took off 6 bases at V and 2 bases at J, with 16 bases between the two ends. CDR1 is MNHEY, CDR2 SMNVEV, per germline (reference sequence). CDR3 DNA sequence: TGTGCCAGCAGCTCCGCCGGGATAGATCAAGAGACCCAGTACTTC. This gives the protein CASSSAGIDQETQYF.

Here the CDR3 reads CASSRDRGRYNEQFF. CDR3 sequence (DNA): TGTGCCAGCAGCCGGGACAGGGGGCGCTACAATGAGCAGTTCTTC. The chain uses TRBV11-3 and TRBJ2-1; TRBD1 matches 12 bases. The CDR3 extends over 15 amino acids. V gave up 5 bases and J gave up 3 bases; unmatched junction bases: 2. CDR1 is SGHNT, CDR2 YENEEA, per germline.

V is TRBV7-8 and J is TRBJ2-1; tentatively, D is TRBD1 or TRBD2 (6 bases each). V was pared by 0 bases and J by 0 bases, with 12 bases between. CDR1 SGHVS and CDR2 FQNEAQ come from the germline V gene. This CDR3 is 17 amino acids long. CDR3 region: CASSLAGGLGSYNEQFF. CDR3 coding DNA: TGTGCCAGCAGCTTAGCGGGGGGCTTGGGCTCCTACAATGAGCAGTTCTTC.

The chain employs TRBV28 and TRBJ2-1; 7 nucleotides line up with TRBD1. Per germline, CDR1 MDHEN and CDR2 SYDVKM. V trimming: 5 bases; J trimming: 9 bases; junction bases outside the gene matches: 13. The CDR3 contains 15 residues. CDR3 protein: CASSGQELGGGEQFF. Written as DNA, the CDR3 is TGTGCCAGCAGTGGACAGGAGCTCGGTGGGGGTGAGCAGTTCTTC.

This clone has more than one count but fewer than ten. The CDR3 is CASSLLAGSSYEQYF. CDR3 coding DNA: TGTGCCAGCAGTTTATTGGCAGGGTCCTCCTACGAGCAGTACTTC. The chain is built from TRBV27 and TRBJ2-7; weak D call: TRBD1 (5 bases). The V gene's germline CDR1 is MNHEY and CDR2 SMNVEV (reference sequence). V shed 1 base and J shed 0 bases, with 10 bases lying between them. The CDR3 is 15 residues long.

The V gene is TRBV4-1, the J gene TRBJ2-1; 8 bases fit TRBD1. Germline lookup yields CDR1 MGHRA and CDR2 YSYEKL. V dropped 4 bases and J dropped 0; count of bases not matched to a gene: 5. This CDR3 spans 16 amino acids. CDR3 bases: TGCGCCAGCAGCCCTGACAGGGGTAGCTCCTACAATGAGCAGTTCTTC. Its protein product is CASSPDRGSSYNEQFF.

The chain is built from TRBV9 and TRBJ1-1; maybe TRBD1 (6 bases). V lost 3 bases, J lost 1 base, and 13 bases lay in between. This CDR3 region has 15 residues. Germline V gives CDR1 SGDLS, CDR2 YYNGEE. Written as DNA, the CDR3 is TGTGCCAGCAGCGGATCCGGGACACAGAACACTGAAGCTTTCTTT. This sequence encodes CASSGSGTQNTEAFF.

This clone was counted between two and nine times. The chain combines TRBV19 with TRBJ1-6; weak D call: TRBD1 (5 bases). This CDR3 spans 15 amino acids. Germline-derived CDR1 and CDR2 are LNHDA and SQIVND (reference sequence). The V end lost 1 base, the J end lost 7 bases, and 11 bases lay between the germline ends. The chain's CDR3 is CASSIGDGENSPLHF. The CDR3 DNA reads as TGTGCCAGTAGTATAGGGGACGGAGAGAATTCACCCCTCCACTTT.

The chain joins TRBV11-2 to TRBJ1-2; TRBD1 might be the D (6 bases). In germline, CDR1 is SGHAT, CDR2 FQNNGV. V was cut by 0 bases and J by 7 bases, with 12 bases left in between. This CDR3 is built from 14 residues. CDR3 coding DNA: TGTGCCAGCAGCTTAGAAGGTTTGGGGGCTGGCTACACCTTC. This translates into CASSLEGLGAGYTF.

The J gene is TRBJ2-5, the V gene TRBV5-1; 8 bases are shared with TRBD2. Germline CDR1 SGHRS, CDR2 YFSETQ. This CDR3 spans 16 amino acids. Trimming removed 1 base from V and 0 bases from J; junction bases left unmatched: 5. CDR3 sequence reads: CASSLKIAGYQETQYF. CDR3 DNA sequence: TGCGCCAGCAGCTTGAAAATAGCGGGGTACCAAGAGACCCAGTACTTC.

This chain uses TRBV14 with TRBJ2-1; 10 nucleotides match TRBD2. CDR1 and CDR2 from the germline V gene are SGHDN and FVKESK. The length of the CDR3 is 13 residues. With V trimmed by 6 bases and J by 9 bases, 5 bases remained unmatched. CDR3 DNA: TGTGCCAGCAGGCTAGCGGGAGAAGGTGAGCAGTTCTTC. This gives the protein CASRLAGEGEQFF.

V usage is TRBV6-6 and J usage is TRBJ2-5; 12 nucleotides line up with TRBD1. Unmatched junction bases numbered 9, after V lost 5 bases and J lost 5 bases. The germline CDR1 and CDR2 sequences are MNHNY and SVGAGI (reference sequence). The CDR3 has 16 amino acids. CDR3 region: CASSQGQGAFSETQYF. CDR3 coding DNA: TGTGCCAGCAGTCAGGGACAGGGGGCGTTTTCCGAGACCCAGTACTTC.

The count of this clone is one. The chain uses TRBV27 and TRBJ2-2; D is undetermined. Germline V gene data show CDR1 as MNHEY and CDR2 as SMNVEV (reference sequence). The V and J ends lost 2 bases and 4 bases respectively, with 5 bases between them. This CDR3 is built from 13 residues. The chain's CDR3 is CASSLLATGELFF. CDR3 nucleotide sequence: TGTGCCAGCAGTTTACTCGCCACCGGGGAGCTGTTTTTT.